The present TCR beta chain was sequenced within a study of response to subunit inactivated influenza vaccine. CDR1 is SQVTM and CDR2 is ANQGSEA in the germline V gene. The ends were cut back, 4 bases at V and 3 bases at J, with 9 bases in the middle. The CDR3 is 12 amino acids. TCRdb passed the RT-PCR reads through MiXCR, listing each CDR3 protein once. There are fewer than 600,000 distinct CDR3 sequences in the sample; more than 7% occur only once, and about an eighth lies in the top ten. There are many counts of this clonotype. The specimen was PBMCs from blood, collected about 24 months after vaccination. The chain joins TRBV29-1 to TRBJ1-1; D remains ambiguous. The TCR sequence derives from a man in his fifties or sixties who received an inactivated influenza vaccine. The CDR3 loop is CSVVDGDTEAFF. As DNA, the CDR3 is TGCAGCGTTGTCGACGGAGACACTGAAGCTTTCTTT. Supplemented by reference TRBV29-1 and TRBJ1-1, the full variable domain reads SAVISQKPSRDICQRGTSLTIQCQVDSQVTMMFWYRQQPGQSLTLIATANQGSEATYESGFVIDKFPISRPNLTFSTLTVSNMSPEDSSIYLCSVVDGDTEAFFGQGTRLTVV.